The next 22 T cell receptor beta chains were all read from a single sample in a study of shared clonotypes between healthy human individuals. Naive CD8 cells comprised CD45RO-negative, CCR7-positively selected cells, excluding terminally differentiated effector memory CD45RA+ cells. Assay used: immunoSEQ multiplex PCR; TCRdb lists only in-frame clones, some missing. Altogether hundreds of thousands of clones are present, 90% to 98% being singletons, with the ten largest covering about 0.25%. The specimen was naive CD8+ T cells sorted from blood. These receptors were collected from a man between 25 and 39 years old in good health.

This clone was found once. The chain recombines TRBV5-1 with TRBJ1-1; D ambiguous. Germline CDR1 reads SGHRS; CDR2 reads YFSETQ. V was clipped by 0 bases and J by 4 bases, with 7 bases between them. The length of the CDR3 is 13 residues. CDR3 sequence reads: CASSLDLLTEAFF. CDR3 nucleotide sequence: TGCGCCAGCAGCTTGGATCTCCTCACTGAAGCTTTCTTT.

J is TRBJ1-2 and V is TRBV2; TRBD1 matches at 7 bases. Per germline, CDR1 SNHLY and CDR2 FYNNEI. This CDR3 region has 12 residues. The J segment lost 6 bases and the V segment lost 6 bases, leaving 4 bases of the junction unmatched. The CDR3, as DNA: TGTGCCAGCAGGGGGACAGCCCATGGCTACACCTTC. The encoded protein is CASRGTAHGYTF.

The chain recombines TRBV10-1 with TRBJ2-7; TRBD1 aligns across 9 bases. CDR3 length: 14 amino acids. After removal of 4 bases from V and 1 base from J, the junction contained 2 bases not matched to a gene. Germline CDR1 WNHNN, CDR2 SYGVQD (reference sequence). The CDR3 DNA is TGCGCCAGCAGTGCAGGACAGGGGTCCTACGAGCAGTACTTC. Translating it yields CASSAGQGSYEQYF.

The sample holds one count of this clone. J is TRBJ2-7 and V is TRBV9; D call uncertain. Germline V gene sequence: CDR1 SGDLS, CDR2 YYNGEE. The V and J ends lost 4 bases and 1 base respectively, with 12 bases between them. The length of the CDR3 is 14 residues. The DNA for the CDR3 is TGTGCCAGCAGCCCAGTGGCCCTTTCCTACGAGCAGTACTTC. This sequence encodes CASSPVALSYEQYF.

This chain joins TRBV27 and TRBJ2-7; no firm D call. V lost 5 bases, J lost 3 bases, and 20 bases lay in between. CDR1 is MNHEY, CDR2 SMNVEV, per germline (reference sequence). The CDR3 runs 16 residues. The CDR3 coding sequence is TGTGCCAGCAGTCCCCTCCTGGCAGCCCCGTTCTACGAGCAGTACTTC. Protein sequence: CASSPLLAAPFYEQYF.

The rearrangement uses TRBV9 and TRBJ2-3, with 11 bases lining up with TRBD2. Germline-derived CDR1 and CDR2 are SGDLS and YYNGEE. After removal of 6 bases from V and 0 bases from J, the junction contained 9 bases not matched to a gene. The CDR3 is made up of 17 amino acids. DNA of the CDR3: TGTGCCAGCAATCCGGGACTAGCGGCTACTAGCACAGATACGCAGTATTTT. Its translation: CASNPGLAATSTDTQYF. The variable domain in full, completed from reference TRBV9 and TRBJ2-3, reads DSGVTQTPKHLITATGQRVTLRCSPRSGDLSVYWYQQSLDQGLQFLIQYYNGEERAKGNILERFSAQQFPDLHSELNLSSLELGDSALYFCASNPGLAATSTDTQYFGPGTRLTVL.

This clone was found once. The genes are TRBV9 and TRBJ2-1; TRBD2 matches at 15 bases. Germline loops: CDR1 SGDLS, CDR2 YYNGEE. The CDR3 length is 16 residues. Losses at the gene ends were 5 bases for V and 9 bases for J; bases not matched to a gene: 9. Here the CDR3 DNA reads TGTGCCAGCAGTCCAAGGACTAGCGGGAGGGCGGGTGAGCAGTTCTTC. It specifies CASSPRTSGRAGEQFF.

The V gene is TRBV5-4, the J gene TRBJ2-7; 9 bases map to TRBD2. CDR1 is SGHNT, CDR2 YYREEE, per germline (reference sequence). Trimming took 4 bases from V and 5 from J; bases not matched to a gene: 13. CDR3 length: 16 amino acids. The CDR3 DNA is TGTGCCAGCAGCCCGTTCTATGGCGGGAGGGCTAACGAGCAGTACTTC. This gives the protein CASSPFYGGRANEQYF.

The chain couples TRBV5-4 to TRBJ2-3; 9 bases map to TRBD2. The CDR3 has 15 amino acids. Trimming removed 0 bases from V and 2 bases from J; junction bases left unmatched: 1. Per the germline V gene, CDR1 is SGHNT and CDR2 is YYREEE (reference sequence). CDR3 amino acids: CASSLASGVTDTQYF. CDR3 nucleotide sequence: TGTGCCAGCAGCTTGGCTAGCGGGGTCACAGATACGCAGTATTTT.

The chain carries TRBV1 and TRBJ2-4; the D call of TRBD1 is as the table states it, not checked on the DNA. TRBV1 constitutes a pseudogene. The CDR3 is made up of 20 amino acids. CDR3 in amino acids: CTSSPQRRTGDRWAKNIQYF. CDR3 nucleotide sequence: TGCACCAGCAGCCCCCAGCGCCGGACAGGGGACCGCTGGGCCAAAAACATTCAGTACTTC.

This chain's CDR3 is CSVEDGLADWQYF. The DNA for the CDR3 is TGCAGCGTTGAGGATGGACTAGCGGATTGGCAGTACTTC. J is TRBJ2-7 and V is TRBV29-1; 10 bases fit TRBD2. The CDR3 contains 13 residues. After removal of 3 bases from V and 9 bases from J, the junction contained 8 bases not matched to a gene. CDR1 is SQVTM, CDR2 ANQGSEA, per germline.

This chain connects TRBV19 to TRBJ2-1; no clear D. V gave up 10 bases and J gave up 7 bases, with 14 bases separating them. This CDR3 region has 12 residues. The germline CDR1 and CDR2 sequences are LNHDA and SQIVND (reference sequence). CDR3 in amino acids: CATSARWNEQFF. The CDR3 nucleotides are TGTGCCACCTCCGCTCGATGGAATGAGCAGTTCTTC.

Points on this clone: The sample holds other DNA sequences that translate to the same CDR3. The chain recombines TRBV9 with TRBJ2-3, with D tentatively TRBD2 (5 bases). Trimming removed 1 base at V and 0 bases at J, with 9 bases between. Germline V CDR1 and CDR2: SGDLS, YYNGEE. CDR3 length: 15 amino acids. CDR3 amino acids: CASSVYSGSTDTQYF. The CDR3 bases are TGTGCCAGCAGCGTATACAGCGGAAGCACAGATACGCAGTATTTT.

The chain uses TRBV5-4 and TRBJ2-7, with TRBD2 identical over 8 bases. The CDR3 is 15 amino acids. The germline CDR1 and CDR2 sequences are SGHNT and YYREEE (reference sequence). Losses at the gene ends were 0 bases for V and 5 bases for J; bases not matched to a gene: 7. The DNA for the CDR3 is TGTGCCAGCAGCTTGGATCTAGCGGGTTTTGACGAGCAGTACTTC. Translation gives CASSLDLAGFDEQYF. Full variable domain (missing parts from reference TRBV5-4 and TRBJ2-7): ETGVTQSPTHLIKTRGQQVTLRCSSQSGHNTVSWYQQALGQGPQFIFQYYREEENGRGNFPPRFSGLQFPNYSSELNVNALELDDSALYLCASSLDLAGFDEQYFGPGTRLTVT.

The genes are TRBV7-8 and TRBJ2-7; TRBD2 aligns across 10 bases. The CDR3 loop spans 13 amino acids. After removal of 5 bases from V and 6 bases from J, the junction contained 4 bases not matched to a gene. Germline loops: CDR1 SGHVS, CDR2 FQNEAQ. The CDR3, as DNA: TGTGCCAGCAGCCCAGTAGCGGGAGGCGAGCAGTACTTC. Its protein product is CASSPVAGGEQYF.

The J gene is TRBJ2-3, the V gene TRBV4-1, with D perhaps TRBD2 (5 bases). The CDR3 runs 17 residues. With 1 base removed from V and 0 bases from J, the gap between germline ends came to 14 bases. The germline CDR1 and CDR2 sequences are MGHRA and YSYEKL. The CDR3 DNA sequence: TGCGCCAGCAGCCAAGGGGGTAGCGTACCTAGCACAGATACGCAGTATTTT. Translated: CASSQGGSVPSTDTQYF.

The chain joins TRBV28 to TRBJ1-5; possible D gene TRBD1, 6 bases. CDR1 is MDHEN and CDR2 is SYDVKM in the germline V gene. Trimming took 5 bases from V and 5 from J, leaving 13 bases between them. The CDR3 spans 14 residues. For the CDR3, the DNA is TGTGCCAGCAGTACACAGGGAAGCGATCAGCCCCAGCATTTT. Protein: CASSTQGSDQPQHF. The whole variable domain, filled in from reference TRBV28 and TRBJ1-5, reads DVKVTQSSRYLVKRTGEKVFLECVQDMDHENMFWYRQDPGLGLRLIYFSYDVKMKEKGDIPEGYSVSREKKERFSLILESASTNQTSMYLCASSTQGSDQPQHFGDGTRLSIL.

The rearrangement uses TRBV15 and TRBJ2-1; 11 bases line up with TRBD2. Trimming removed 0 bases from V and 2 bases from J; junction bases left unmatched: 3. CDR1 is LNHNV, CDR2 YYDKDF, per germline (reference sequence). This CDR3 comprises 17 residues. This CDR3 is CATSREGSGRAYNEQFF. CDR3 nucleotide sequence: TGTGCCACCAGCAGAGAAGGTAGCGGGAGGGCCTACAATGAGCAGTTCTTC.

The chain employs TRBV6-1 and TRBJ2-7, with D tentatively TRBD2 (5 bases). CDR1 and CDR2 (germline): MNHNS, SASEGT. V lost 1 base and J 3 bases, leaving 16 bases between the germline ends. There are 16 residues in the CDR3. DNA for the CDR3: TGTGCCAGCAGTGAAGATGGCGATAGCGACAACTACGAGCAGTACTTC. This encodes CASSEDGDSDNYEQYF.

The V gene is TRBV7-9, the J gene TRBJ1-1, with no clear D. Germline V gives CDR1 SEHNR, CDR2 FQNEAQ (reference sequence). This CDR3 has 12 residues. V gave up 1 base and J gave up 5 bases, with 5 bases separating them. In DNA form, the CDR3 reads TGTGCCAGCAGCTTAGTGGAGACTGAAGCTTTCTTT. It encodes CASSLVETEAFF. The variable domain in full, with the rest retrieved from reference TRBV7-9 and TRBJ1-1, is DTGVSQNPRHKITKRGQNVTFRCDPISEHNRLYWYRQTLGQGPEFLTYFQNEAQLEKSRLLSDRFSAERPKGSFSTLEIQRTEQGDSAMYLCASSLVETEAFFGQGTRLTVV.

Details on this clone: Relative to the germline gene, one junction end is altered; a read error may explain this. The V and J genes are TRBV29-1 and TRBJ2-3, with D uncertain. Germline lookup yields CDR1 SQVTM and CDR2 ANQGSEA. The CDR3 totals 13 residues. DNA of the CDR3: TGCAGCGTTGACCCGGACGGCACAAATACGCAGTATTTT. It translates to CSVDPDGTNTQYF.

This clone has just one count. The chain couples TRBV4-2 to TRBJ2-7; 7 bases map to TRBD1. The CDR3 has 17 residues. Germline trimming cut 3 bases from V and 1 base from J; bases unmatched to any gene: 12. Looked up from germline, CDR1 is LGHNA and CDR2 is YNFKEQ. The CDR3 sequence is CASSHHLETGNSYEQYF. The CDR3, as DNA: TGTGCCAGCAGCCACCACCTCGAGACAGGGAATTCCTACGAGCAGTACTTC.